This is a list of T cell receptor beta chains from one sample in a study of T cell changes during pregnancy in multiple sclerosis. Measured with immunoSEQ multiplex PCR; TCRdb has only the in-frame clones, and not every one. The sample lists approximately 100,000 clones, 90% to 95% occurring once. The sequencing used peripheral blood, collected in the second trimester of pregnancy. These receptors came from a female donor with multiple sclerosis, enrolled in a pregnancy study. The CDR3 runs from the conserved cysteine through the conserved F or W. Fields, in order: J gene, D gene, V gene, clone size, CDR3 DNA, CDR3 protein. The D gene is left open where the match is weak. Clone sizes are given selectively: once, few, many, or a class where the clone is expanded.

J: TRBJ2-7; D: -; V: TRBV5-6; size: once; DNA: TGTGCCAGCAGCCTCACTTCCTACGAGCAGTACTTC; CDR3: CASSLTSYEQYF
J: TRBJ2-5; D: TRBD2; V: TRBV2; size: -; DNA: TGTGCCAGCAGTGAACGACTAGCGTACCAAGAGACCCAGTACTTC; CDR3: CASSERLAYQETQYF
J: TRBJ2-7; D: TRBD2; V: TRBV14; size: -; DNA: TGTGCCAGCAGCCCGCGGGGACTAGCGGGAGGGTACTACGAGCAGTACTTC; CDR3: CASSPRGLAGGYYEQYF
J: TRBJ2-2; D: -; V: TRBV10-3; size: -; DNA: TGTGCCATCAGTGAGTCTCTGTGGGAGCAGGCGAACAGGGAGCTGTTTTTT; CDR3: CAISESLWEQANRELFF
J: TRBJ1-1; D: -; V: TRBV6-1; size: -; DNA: TGTGCCAGCAGGACGATACAGATAAACACTGAAGCTTTCTTT; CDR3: CASRTIQINTEAFF
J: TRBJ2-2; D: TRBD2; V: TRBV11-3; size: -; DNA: TGTGCCAGCAGCTTAGGCGGGGGGAACACCGGGGAGCTGTTTTTT; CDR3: CASSLGGGNTGELFF
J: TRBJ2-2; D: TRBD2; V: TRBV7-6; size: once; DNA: TGTGCCAGCAGCTCAAAAACCGGGACTAGCGGCCTCACCGGGGAGCTGTTTTTT; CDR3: CASSSKTGTSGLTGELFF
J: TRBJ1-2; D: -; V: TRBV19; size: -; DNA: TGTGCCAGTGAAACACCTAACTATGGCTACACCTTC; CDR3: CASETPNYGYTF
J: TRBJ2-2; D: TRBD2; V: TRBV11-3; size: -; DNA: TGTGCCAGCAGCTGGACTAGCGGGAGGGACACCGGGGAGCTGTTTTTT; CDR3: CASSWTSGRDTGELFF
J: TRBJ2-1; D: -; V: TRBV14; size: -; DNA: TGTGCCAGCAGCCAAGTTTCCGGGAGCCAGTTCTTC; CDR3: CASSQVSGSQFF
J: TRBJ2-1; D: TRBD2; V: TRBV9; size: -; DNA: TGTGCCAGCAGCCCACGGGGACTAGCGGGAGGCAATGAGCAGTTCTTC; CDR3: CASSPRGLAGGNEQFF
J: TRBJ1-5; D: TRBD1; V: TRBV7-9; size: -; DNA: TGTGCCAGCAGCCCAGGACATACAGGGGATGGCAATCAGCCCCAGCATTTT; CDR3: CASSPGHTGDGNQPQHF
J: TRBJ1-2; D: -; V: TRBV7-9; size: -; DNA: TGTGCCAGCAGCACTAGGGCAGGACACTATGGCTACACCTTC; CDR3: CASSTRAGHYGYTF
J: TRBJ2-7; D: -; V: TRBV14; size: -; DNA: TGTGCCAGCAGCCAAGGAGGCTCCGCTTACGAGCAGTACTTC; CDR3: CASSQGGSAYEQYF
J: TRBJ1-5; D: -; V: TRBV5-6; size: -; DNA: TGTGCCAGCAGCTTAATAGGGGCGGAACAGCCCCAGCATTTT; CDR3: CASSLIGAEQPQHF
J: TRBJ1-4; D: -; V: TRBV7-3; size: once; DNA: TGTGCCAGCAGCGCAGGGGTGGGAGAAAAACTGTTTTTT; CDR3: CASSAGVGEKLFF